Shown below are 9 T cell receptor beta chains from a single sample sequenced in a study of blood T cell repertoires in COVID-19. TCRdb's copy holds only in-frame clones and misses some; the assay was immunoSEQ multiplex PCR. The data hold under 65,000 clones, with around 70% observed a single time. Sequenced input: peripheral blood. The source is a woman between 65 and 79 years old with acute or convalescent COVID-19.

This clone was seen just once. This chain connects TRBV19 to TRBJ1-2; no reliable D call. Deletions cut 3 bases from V and 6 bases from J, with 14 bases between. CDR1 LNHDA and CDR2 SQIVND come from the germline V gene (reference sequence). CDR3 size: 14 residues. The chain's CDR3 is CASSITRAGNGYTF. In nucleotides, the CDR3 is TGTGCCAGTAGTATTACGAGGGCCGGGAATGGCTACACCTTC.

The gene calls are TRBV10-2 and TRBJ1-5; a weak D match, TRBD1 (6 bases). Germline V gene data show CDR1 as WSHSY and CDR2 as SAAADI. CDR3 length: 14 residues. V was shortened by 2 bases and J by 11 bases, with 16 bases between the two germline ends. CDR3 coding DNA: TGCGCCAGCAGTGAGGGGACAACGATCAGCGCCCAGCATTTT. This encodes CASSEGTTISAQHF.

This sequence joins TRBV14 and TRBJ1-1; D might be TRBD1 (6 bases). The CDR3 has 15 residues. Germline lookup yields CDR1 SGHDN and CDR2 FVKESK. The germline V and J ends were trimmed by 4 bases and 0 bases, with 12 bases remaining between them. In DNA, the CDR3 is TGTGCCAGCAGCCGCCTGGACAGAGTGAACACTGAAGCTTTCTTT. Protein sequence: CASSRLDRVNTEAFF.

The genes are TRBV30 and TRBJ1-3; D unclear. Trimming pared 2 bases from V and 0 bases from J, leaving 8 bases between. Per germline, CDR1 GTSNPN and CDR2 SVGIG (reference sequence). This CDR3 comprises 14 residues. Here the CDR3 DNA reads TGTGCCTGGAGTACATATATCTCTGGAAACACCATATATTTT. Translation: CAWSTYISGNTIYF.

V gene TRBV25-1 combines with J gene TRBJ2-7; tentatively, D is TRBD1 (5 bases). Trimming pared 5 bases from V and 2 bases from J, leaving 13 bases between. Germline values: CDR1 MGHDK, CDR2 SYGVNS. The CDR3 is made up of 14 amino acids. The CDR3 reads CASSPRQNPYEQYF. In nucleotides, the CDR3 is TGTGCCAGCAGTCCCAGACAGAATCCCTACGAGCAGTACTTC.

This clone was observed a few times. The CDR3 nucleotides read TGCGCCAGCAGTGAGAGGGGCGGCGGAGCTTTCTTT. This codes for CASSERGGGAFF. V and J are TRBV10-2 and TRBJ1-1; weak D call: TRBD1 (5 bases). V lost 2 bases and J lost 10, with 11 bases in between. The CDR3 is 12 amino acids. Germline V gene lookup returns CDR1 WSHSY and CDR2 SAAADI.

The rearrangement joins TRBV14 to TRBJ1-1, with D unclear. Germline loops: CDR1 SGHDN, CDR2 FVKESK. Trimming removed 3 bases at V and 11 bases at J, with 22 bases between. The CDR3 is 15 residues long. The CDR3 protein is CASSHLREARPDAFF. The CDR3 region has the DNA TGTGCCAGCAGCCATCTGAGGGAAGCCCGCCCGGATGCTTTCTTT.

There are a few counts of this clone. The chain employs TRBV5-1 and TRBJ1-6; unclear D gene. This CDR3 comprises 13 residues. Germline CDR1 is SGHRS and CDR2 is YFSETQ. V lost 1 base to trimming and J lost 8 bases, with 7 bases between them. CDR3 region: CASSLTADSPLHF. CDR3 nucleotides: TGCGCCAGCAGCTTGACAGCCGATTCACCCCTCCACTTT. Combining the CDR3 with reference TRBV5-1 and TRBJ1-6 gives the whole variable domain KAGVTQTPRYLIKTRGQQVTLSCSPISGHRSVSWYQQTPGQGLQFLFEYFSETQRNKGNFPGRFSGRQFSNSRSEMNVSTLELGDSALYLCASSLTADSPLHFGNGTRLTVT.

The CDR3: CASSPNDGFTEAFF. The CDR3 DNA sequence: TGTGCCAGCAGCCCCAACGACGGGTTCACTGAAGCTTTCTTT. The chain is built from TRBV14 and TRBJ1-1; D gene ambiguous. Germline V CDR1 and CDR2: SGHDN, FVKESK. The CDR3 is 14 amino acids. Trimming took off 4 bases at V and 4 bases at J, with 13 bases between the two ends.